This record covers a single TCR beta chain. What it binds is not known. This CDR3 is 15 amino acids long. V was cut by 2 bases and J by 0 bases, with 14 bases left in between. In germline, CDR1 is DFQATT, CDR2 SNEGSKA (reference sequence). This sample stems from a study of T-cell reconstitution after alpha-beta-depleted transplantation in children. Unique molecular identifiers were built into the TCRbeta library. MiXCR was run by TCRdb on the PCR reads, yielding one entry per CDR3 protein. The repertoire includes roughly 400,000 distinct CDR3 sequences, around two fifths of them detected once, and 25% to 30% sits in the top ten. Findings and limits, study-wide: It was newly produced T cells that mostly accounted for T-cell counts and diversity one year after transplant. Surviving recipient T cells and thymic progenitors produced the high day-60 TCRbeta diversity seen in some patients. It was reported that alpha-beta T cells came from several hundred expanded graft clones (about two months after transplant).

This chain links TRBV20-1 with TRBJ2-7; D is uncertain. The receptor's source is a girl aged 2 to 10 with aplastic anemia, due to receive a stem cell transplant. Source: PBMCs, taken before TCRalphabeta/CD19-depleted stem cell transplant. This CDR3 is CSARKWQLTSYEQYF. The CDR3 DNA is TGCAGTGCTAGAAAATGGCAACTAACCTCCTACGAGCAGTACTTC.